This TCR beta chain was obtained from a study of long-term antiretroviral therapy in people with HIV. Findings and caveats of the study: Therapy changes, viral resistance and ART adherence were not documented in the available data. Diversity went up after ART and still fell short of transplant donor controls. Compared with controls, HIV repertoires showed narrower CDR3 length ranges. Clonal expansions arising prior to ART prevailed in the repertoire at every time point.

Note on this clone: Antigen: not known.

Survey-level immunoSEQ v3.0 assays were run. Some clones are missing from TCRdb's copy, which holds only in-frame ones; the method was immunoSEQ multiplex PCR. Altogether some 35,000 clones are present, 70% to 90% being singletons, with the ten largest covering roughly a tenth. V was pared by 5 bases and J by 6 bases, with 5 bases of the junction left unmatched. The germline V gene encodes CDR1 SGHTA and CDR2 FQGNSA. CDR3 length: 15 residues. The V and J genes are TRBV7-2 and TRBJ2-2; 11 bases are shared with TRBD1. The source of this sequence is a man in his late teens or twenties with HIV. Sequenced here: unsorted PBMCs, sampled 2.2 years after starting antiretroviral therapy. CDR3 region: CASSPGQGGAGELFF. DNA for the CDR3: TGTGCCAGCAGCCCGGGACAGGGGGGCGCCGGGGAGCTGTTTTTT.